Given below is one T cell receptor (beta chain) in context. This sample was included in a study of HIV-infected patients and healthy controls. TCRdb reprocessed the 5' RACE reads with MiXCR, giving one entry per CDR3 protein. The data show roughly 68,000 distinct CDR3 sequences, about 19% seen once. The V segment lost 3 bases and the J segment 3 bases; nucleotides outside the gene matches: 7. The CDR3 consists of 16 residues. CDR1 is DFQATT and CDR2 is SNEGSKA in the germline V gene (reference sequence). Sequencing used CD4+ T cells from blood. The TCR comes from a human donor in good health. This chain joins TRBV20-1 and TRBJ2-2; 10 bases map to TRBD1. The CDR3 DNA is TGCAGTGCTAGCGACAGGGGGCGTTCGGACACCGGGGAGCTGTTTTTT. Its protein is CSASDRGRSDTGELFF.